This TCR beta chain stems from a study of T cell repertoires in cytomegalovirus infection. Comment on this clonotype: Antigen specificity is unknown.

MiXCR, run by TCRdb on the reads, gives a single entry per CDR3 protein. The table includes around 70,000 distinct CDR3 sequences, about 29% detected once. The CDR3 totals 16 residues. From germline, CDR1 is MNHNY and CDR2 SVGAGI (reference sequence). V lost 1 base and J lost 1, with 14 bases in between. The rearrangement uses TRBV6-6 and TRBJ2-7; D unresolved. Sequencing used CD8+ T cells from cultured PBMCs, obtained from culture after CMV antigen stimulation. The TCR was taken from a human donor in good health (CMV status not recorded). Some clones in this sample may be carry-over from other donors' samples. The CDR3 DNA is TGTGCCAGCAGTTACTTGTTGTCCAGGTCGTCCTACGAGCAGTACTTC. Residues: CASSYLLSRSSYEQYF.